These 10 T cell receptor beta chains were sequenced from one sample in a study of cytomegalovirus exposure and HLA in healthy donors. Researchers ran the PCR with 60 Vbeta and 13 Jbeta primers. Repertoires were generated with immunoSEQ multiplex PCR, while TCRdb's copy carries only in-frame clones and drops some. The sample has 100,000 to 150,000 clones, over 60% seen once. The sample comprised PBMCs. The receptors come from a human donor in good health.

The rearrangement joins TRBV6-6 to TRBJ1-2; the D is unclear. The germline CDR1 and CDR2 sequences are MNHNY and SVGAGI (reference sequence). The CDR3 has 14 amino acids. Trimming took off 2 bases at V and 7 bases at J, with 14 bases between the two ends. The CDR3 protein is CASSYGQILFGYTF. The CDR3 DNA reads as TGTGCCAGCAGTTACGGGCAGATCCTTTTTGGCTACACCTTC.

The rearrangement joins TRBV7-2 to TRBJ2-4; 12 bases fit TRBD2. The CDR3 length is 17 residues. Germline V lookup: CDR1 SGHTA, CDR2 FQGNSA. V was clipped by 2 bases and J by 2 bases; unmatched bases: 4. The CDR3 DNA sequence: TGTGCCAGCAGCTTACTTACTAGCGGGAGGACCAAAAACATTCAGTACTTC. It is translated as CASSLLTSGRTKNIQYF.

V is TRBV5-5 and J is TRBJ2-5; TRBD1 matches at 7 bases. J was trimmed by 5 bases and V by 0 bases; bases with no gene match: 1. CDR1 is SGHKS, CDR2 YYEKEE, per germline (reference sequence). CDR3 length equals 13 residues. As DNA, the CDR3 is TGTGCCAGCAGCTTGGTAGGGGGCGAGACCCAGTACTTC. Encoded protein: CASSLVGGETQYF.

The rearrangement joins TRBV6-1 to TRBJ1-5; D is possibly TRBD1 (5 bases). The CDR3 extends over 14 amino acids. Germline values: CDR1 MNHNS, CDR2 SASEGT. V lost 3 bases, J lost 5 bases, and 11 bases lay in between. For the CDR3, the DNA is TGTGCCAGCAGTGAGGGGGGTAATGATCAGCCCCAGCATTTT. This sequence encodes CASSEGGNDQPQHF.

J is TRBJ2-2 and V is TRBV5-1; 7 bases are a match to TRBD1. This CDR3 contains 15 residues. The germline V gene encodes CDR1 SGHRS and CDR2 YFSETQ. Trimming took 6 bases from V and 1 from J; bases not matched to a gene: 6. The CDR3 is CASTWTGWNTGELFF. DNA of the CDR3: TGCGCCAGCACCTGGACAGGATGGAACACCGGGGAGCTGTTTTTT.

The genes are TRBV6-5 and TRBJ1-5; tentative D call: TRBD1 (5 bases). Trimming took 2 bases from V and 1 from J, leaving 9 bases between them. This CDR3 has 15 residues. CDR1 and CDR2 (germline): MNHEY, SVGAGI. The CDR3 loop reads CASSYRKGSNQPQHF. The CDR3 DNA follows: TGTGCCAGCAGTTACAGGAAGGGGAGCAATCAGCCCCAGCATTTT.

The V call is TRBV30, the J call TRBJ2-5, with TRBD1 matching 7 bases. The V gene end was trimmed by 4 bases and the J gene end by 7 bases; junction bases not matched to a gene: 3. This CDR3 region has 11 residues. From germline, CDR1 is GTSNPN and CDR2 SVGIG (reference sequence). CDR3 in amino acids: CAWNRGGTQYF. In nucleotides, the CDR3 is TGTGCCTGGAACAGGGGTGGGACCCAGTACTTC.

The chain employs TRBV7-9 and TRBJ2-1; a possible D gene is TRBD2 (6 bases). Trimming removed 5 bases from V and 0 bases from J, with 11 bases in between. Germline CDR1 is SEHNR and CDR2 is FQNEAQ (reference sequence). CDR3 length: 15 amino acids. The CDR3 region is CASSPRGSSYNEQFF. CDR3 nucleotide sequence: TGTGCCAGCAGCCCTCGGGGGAGCTCCTACAATGAGCAGTTCTTC.

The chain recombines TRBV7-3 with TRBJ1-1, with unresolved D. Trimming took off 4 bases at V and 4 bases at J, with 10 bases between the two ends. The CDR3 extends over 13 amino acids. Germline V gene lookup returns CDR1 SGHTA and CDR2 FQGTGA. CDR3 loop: CASSSARGTEAFF. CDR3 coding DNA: TGTGCCAGCAGCTCCGCCCGGGGCACTGAAGCTTTCTTT.

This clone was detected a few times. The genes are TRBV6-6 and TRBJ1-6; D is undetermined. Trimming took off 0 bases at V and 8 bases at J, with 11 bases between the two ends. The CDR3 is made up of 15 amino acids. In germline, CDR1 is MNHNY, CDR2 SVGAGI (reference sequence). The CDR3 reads CASSYSRGRDSPLHF. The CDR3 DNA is TGTGCCAGCAGTTACTCGAGAGGGCGGGATTCACCCCTCCACTTT.